The source of this TCR beta chain is a study of OX40 agonist ivuxolimab in advanced cancers. Overall study findings and caveats: At 0.1 to 3.0 mg/kg, clonal expansion of CD4+ and CD8+ blood T cells had occurred by week 6.

TCRdb keeps only in-frame clones here, not all; method: immunoSEQ multiplex PCR. Here the sample spans 62,000 or so clones, just under 85% being singletons. This CDR3 region has 16 residues. V was trimmed by 5 bases and J by 6 bases, leaving 22 bases between them. Germline V lookup: CDR1 SGHRS, CDR2 YFSETQ. Concerning this clone: The target antigen is unknown.

This TCR came from an adult with an advanced solid tumor such as melanoma, head and neck, liver or kidney cancer. The sample here was CD4+ or CD8+ T cells sorted from blood, taken in a trial of the OX40 agonist ivuxolimab. The genes are TRBV5-1 and TRBJ2-3; weak D call: TRBD2 (5 bases). CDR3 sequence: CASRAGFTIRGDTQYF. The CDR3 region has the DNA TGCGCCAGCAGGGCCGGGTTTACCATCCGAGGGGATACGCAGTATTTT.